The entry below describes one TCR beta chain. Its antigen is not known. The record originates from a study of CD8+ T cells in alopecia areata. Study summary: Oral tofacitinib, 5 to 10 mg twice daily, was given in an open-label trial.

The study, taken as a whole, reports: Alphabeta T cells residing in normal skin are also sequenced in scalp samples.

Samples from alopecia areata patients were lesional scalp punch biopsies and peripheral blood. Using a FACSAria, the CD4+ and CD8+ T cells were sorted from the PBMCs. Looked up from germline, CDR1 is MNHNY and CDR2 is SVGAGI (reference sequence). The V gene lost 2 bases and the J gene lost 4 bases, with 11 bases spanning the gap. The CDR3 extends over 14 amino acids. Extracted RNA was reverse transcribed, and the resulting cDNA served as sequencing template. The assay was immunoSEQ multiplex PCR, and TCRdb's table has in-frame clones only and misses some. The sample lists more than 200,000 clones; 67% were seen once.

This receptor was identified in a human donor with alopecia areata. The chain joins TRBV6-6 to TRBJ2-5; possibly TRBD2 for D (7 bases). Sample: CD4+ T cells sorted from blood, taken at week 0. Here the CDR3 reads CASSYLGGLETQYF. In nucleotides, the CDR3 is TGTGCCAGCAGTTACCTGGGGGGGCTAGAGACCCAGTACTTC.